This T cell receptor (beta chain) was recovered during a study of shared clonotypes between healthy human individuals. Broader study findings: Among four donors, about 5% of naive CD4 clonotypes were found in common.

Deep-level settings were used for running the assay. Profiling relied on immunoSEQ multiplex PCR, and the TCRdb table lists in-frame clones only, not all of them. The sample holds roughly 2.6 million clones; about 92% are singletons and the top ten take over 0.12%. Trimming cost V 3 bases and J 9 bases; bases outside gene matches: 14. Germline loops: CDR1 SGHRS, CDR2 YFSETQ. CDR3 length equals 17 residues. On this clone itself: Its antigen is undetermined.

The chain uses TRBV5-1 and TRBJ1-6; 8 bases fit TRBD1. The sample comprised naive CD4+ T cells sorted from blood. Subset in this sample: CD45RA+ positively selected. This TCR was sampled from a man aged 18 to 29 in good health. The CDR3: CASSSRLRTGSSSPLHF. CDR3 DNA: TGCGCCAGCAGCTCGCGCTTGAGGACAGGGAGTTCTTCACCCCTCCACTTT.